This T cell receptor beta chain was sequenced for a study of regulatory T cells in long-lasting Graves disease. Whole-study results and caveats: Newly diagnosed patients had higher TCR diversity than persistent Graves' patients did.

Researchers made TCR beta libraries by using iRepertoire HTBI primers and running Arm-PCR on CDR3 regions. TCRdb re-called the multiplex PCR reads through MiXCR, storing one row per CDR3 protein. The sample includes around 480,000 distinct CDR3 sequences, 16% of them seen just once. Time point described: newly diagnosed GD, antithyroid drugs for less than 3 months. The TCR library was prepared using RNA isolated from PBMCs. The authors diagnosed Graves' disease using American Thyroid Association guidelines. With respect to this clonotype: Its antigen is not known.

These sequences were also reported in another study, on T cells in Graves' hyperthyroidism and ophthalmopathy. In that study: Those with hyperthyroidism were 18 to 65 years old, newly diagnosed, and ill for under 2 months. HTBI primers were the set used in a first-round RT-PCR of the TCR CDR3.

This specimen was peripheral blood mononuclear cells (PBMCs), taken at new diagnosis, from a patient treated with antithyroid drugs. The sequence was obtained from a middle-aged woman with Graves disease.

The CDR3 sequence is CSARVVGQGYEQYF. The CDR3 nucleotides read TGCAGTGCTAGAGTAGTCGGACAGGGCTACGAGCAGTACTTC. The chain uses TRBV20-1 and TRBJ2-7; 8 positions agree with TRBD1. Germline CDR1 and CDR2: DFQATT and SNEGSKA (reference sequence). Trimming cost V 1 base and J 3 bases; bases outside gene matches: 5. This CDR3 spans 14 amino acids.